These 12 T cell receptor beta chains share one sample of origin, sequenced in a study of shared clonotypes between healthy human individuals (dated by TCRdb to about 2020). CD8 naive samples consisted of CD45RO-negative cells that were positively selected for CCR7, yielding a CD45RA+CCR7+ population without TemRA cells. Preparation of the library involved the immunoSEQ multiplex PCR assay. TCRdb holds this immuneACCESS table with in-frame rearrangements only. Some clones are missing; in checked studies, unresolved V genes explain under half, and the rest has no known cause. Within this sample are about 2.2 million clones, with around 93% of them counted one time only. Approximately 1.6% of the sample belongs to the ten largest clones. Source material: naive CD8+ T cells from PBMCs. The cell subset or site label for this specimen denotes: CD45RA+CCR7+. These TCRs come from a man aged 18 to 30 in good health. Some clones in this sample may be carry-over from other donors' samples.

The gene calls are TRBV25-1 and TRBJ2-1; D may be TRBD1 (5 bases). V was trimmed by 6 bases and J by 7 bases, leaving 10 bases between them. Germline CDR1 and CDR2: MGHDK and SYGVNS. This CDR3 is 12 amino acids long. CDR3 residues: CASRYRKNEQFF. CDR3 in DNA: TGTGCCAGCAGGTACAGGAAGAATGAGCAGTTCTTC. The complete variable domain, with remaining parts taken from reference TRBV25-1 and TRBJ2-1, reads EADIYQTPRYLVIGTGKKITLECSQTMGHDKMYWYQQDPGMELHLIHYSYGVNSTEKGDLSSESTVSRIRTEHFPLTLESARPSHTSQYLCASRYRKNEQFFGPGTRLTVL.

The chain employs TRBV28 and TRBJ1-1; D is unclear. The germline V and J ends were trimmed by 3 bases and 7 bases, with 6 bases remaining between them. The CDR3 is made up of 11 amino acids. Per germline, CDR1 MDHEN and CDR2 SYDVKM. CDR3 region: CASSFSFEAFF. The CDR3 DNA sequence: TGTGCCAGCAGTTTCTCGTTTGAAGCTTTCTTT.

This clone has only one observation. The rearrangement links TRBV28 to TRBJ2-6; the match to TRBD2 covers 7 bases. The CDR3 runs to 18 residues. Germline CDR1 and CDR2: MDHEN and SYDVKM. The V gene end was trimmed by 4 bases and the J gene end by 2 bases; junction bases not matched to a gene: 11. CDR3 protein: CASSSPWEGGPGANVLTF. In nucleotides, the CDR3 is TGTGCCAGCAGTTCACCCTGGGAGGGAGGGCCTGGGGCCAACGTCCTGACTTTC.

The chain couples TRBV5-8 to TRBJ1-3, with D possibly being TRBD1 (5 bases). Germline V gene sequence: CDR1 SGHTS, CDR2 YDEGEE. The CDR3 is made up of 16 amino acids. V shed 3 bases and J shed 0 bases, with 13 bases lying between them. CDR3 coding DNA: TGTGCCAGCAGCTGGGAGGACATCAGCTCTGGAAACACCATATATTTT. Amino acid sequence: CASSWEDISSGNTIYF. Based on the CDR3 plus reference TRBV5-8 and TRBJ1-3, the full variable domain is EAGVTQSPTHLIKTRGQQATLRCSPISGHTSVYWYQQALGLGLQFLLWYDEGEERNRGNFPPRFSGRQFPNYSSELNVNALELEDSALYLCASSWEDISSGNTIYFGEGSWLTVV.

The rearrangement uses TRBV13 and TRBJ2-7; unclear D gene. Trimming removed 2 bases from V and 2 bases from J, with 7 bases in between. Germline V gene lookup returns CDR1 PRHDT and CDR2 FYEKMQ (reference sequence). This CDR3 spans 13 amino acids. The CDR3 loop is CASSLQSTYEQYF. DNA for the CDR3: TGTGCCAGCAGCTTACAAAGTACCTACGAGCAGTACTTC.

V usage is TRBV5-1 and J usage is TRBJ2-1, with 13 bases lining up with TRBD2. This CDR3 has 17 residues. The J segment lost 6 bases and the V segment lost 2 bases, leaving 8 bases of the junction unmatched. Germline assignment: CDR1 SGHRS and CDR2 YFSETQ. The CDR3 DNA reads TGCGCCAGCAGCTTCGGACTAGCGGGAGTTTATTTCAATGAGCAGTTCTTC. Its translation is CASSFGLAGVYFNEQFF.

The V call is TRBV10-3, the J call TRBJ2-3, with D possibly being TRBD1 (6 bases). The germline V gene has CDR1 ENHRY and CDR2 SYGVKD. CDR3 length: 14 amino acids. Trimming took off 4 bases at V and 2 bases at J, with 10 bases between the two ends. The CDR3 is CAISGDILTDTQYF. CDR3 nucleotides: TGTGCCATCAGTGGGGACATACTCACAGATACGCAGTATTTT.

The rearrangement uses TRBV5-6 and TRBJ2-5, with no clear D. V was pared by 6 bases and J by 1 base, with 13 bases between. Germline lookup yields CDR1 SGHDT and CDR2 YYEEEE. The CDR3 has 14 residues. CDR3 nucleotide sequence: TGTGCCAGCATCCTGACGTCAGGCCAAGAGACCCAGTACTTC. Protein: CASILTSGQETQYF.

The CDR3 sequence is CASSLVPVGELFF. CDR3 DNA: TGTGCCAGCAGCTTGGTTCCGGTCGGGGAGCTGTTTTTT. The gene calls are TRBV5-6 and TRBJ2-2; D is unresolved. The CDR3 has 13 residues. Trimming cost V 0 bases and J 7 bases, with 7 bases left between them. The germline CDR1 and CDR2 sequences are SGHDT and YYEEEE.

This sequence joins TRBV6-6 and TRBJ1-1; D uncertain. CDR3 length equals 15 residues. Germline CDR1 is MNHNY and CDR2 is SVGAGI (reference sequence). Trimming removed 7 bases at V and 2 bases at J, with 17 bases between. This chain's CDR3 is CASTADLNLNTEAFF. The CDR3 nucleotides are TGTGCCAGCACCGCTGATTTGAACCTTAACACTGAAGCTTTCTTT.

In its sample, this clone was seen once. This same CDR3 is encoded by further DNA sequences in the sample. V gene TRBV9 combines with J gene TRBJ2-3, with 7 bases matching TRBD2. V lost 0 bases to trimming and J lost 5 bases; unmatched junction nucleotides: 0. Looked up from germline, CDR1 is SGDLS and CDR2 is YYNGEE. The CDR3 runs 13 residues. The CDR3 protein is CASSVGGGDTQYF. DNA of the CDR3: TGTGCCAGCAGCGTAGGCGGGGGAGATACGCAGTATTTT.

The chain is built from TRBV28 and TRBJ2-7; 8 bases are a match to TRBD2. Per the germline V gene, CDR1 is MDHEN and CDR2 is SYDVKM. Unmatched junction bases numbered 8, after V lost 4 bases and J lost 6 bases. There are 14 residues in the CDR3. The CDR3 loop is CASSWAGRVFEQYF. CDR3 nucleotides: TGTGCCAGCAGTTGGGCCGGGAGGGTTTTCGAGCAGTACTTC.